This T cell receptor beta chain was captured in a study of cytomegalovirus exposure and HLA in healthy donors. Whole-study findings and limits: With DRB1 most and HLA-C fewest, TCR association rates differed between HLA loci in a later analysis.

The PCR ran on 60 Vbeta and 13 Jbeta primers. TCRdb keeps only in-frame clones here, not all; method: immunoSEQ multiplex PCR. The table records roughly 100,000 clones, approximately 82% of them present only once. A note on this clone: Its specificity is not known.

The CDR3 has 15 amino acids. Germline V gene lookup returns CDR1 MRHNA and CDR2 SNTAGT. Trimming cost V 2 bases and J 7 bases; bases outside gene matches: 5. This rearrangement joins TRBV6-4 to TRBJ2-1; TRBD1 agrees at 10 bases. The TCR sequence derives from a man aged 35 to 55 in good health and CMV-seropositive. Specimen: PBMCs. In nucleotides, the CDR3 is TGTGCCAGCAGTGACCCGGGACAGGGGAGGAATGAGCAGTTCTTC. Protein: CASSDPGQGRNEQFF.